The clone carrying this TCR beta chain was seen once. Here immunoSEQ multiplex PCR was the method, and the copy in TCRdb shows in-frame clones only, minus some. The profile shows around 130,000 clones, around nine tenths of them singletons. The record originates from a study of control samples from healthy donors and cancer patients. Trimming took off 5 bases at V and 6 bases at J, with 18 bases between the two ends. Looked up from germline, CDR1 is SGHNT and CDR2 is YENEEA. The CDR3 is 15 amino acids. The rearrangement joins TRBV11-3 to TRBJ2-3; D is tentatively TRBD1 or TRBD2 (6 bases each). This TCR derives from a man younger than 45 in good health. The sequenced sample consisted of blood. CDR3 sequence: CASSEGGQGFDTQYF. The CDR3 DNA sequence: TGTGCCAGCAGCGAAGGGGGGCAGGGGTTTGATACGCAGTATTTT.